Below are 26 T cell receptor beta chains sequenced from a single sample in a study of Graves' ophthalmopathy and Graves' hyperthyroidism. The study amplified TCR beta CDR3 regions using RNA transcripts. A first-round RT-PCR used HTBI primers, followed by a second-round multiplex PCR. TCRdb used MiXCR to reprocess the multiplex PCR reads, holding one entry per CDR3 protein. In the table there are about 420,000 distinct CDR3 sequences, over 20% of which are singletons. Sequences were obtained from peripheral blood. All receptors derive from a woman aged 18-29 years with stable Graves' hyperthyroidism.

The chain has TRBV12-3 or TRBV12-4 and TRBJ1-2; D gene ambiguous. With 6 bases removed from V and 1 base from J, the gap between germline ends came to 12 bases. The CDR3 runs to 14 residues. CDR3 sequence reads: CASSRAGFNYGYTF. The CDR3 nucleotides are TGTGCCAGCAGCCGGGCCGGGTTTAACTATGGCTACACCTTC.

The sample holds many counts of this clonotype. The chain recombines TRBV12-3 or TRBV12-4 with TRBJ1-2; D is uncertain. This CDR3 is built from 14 residues. The germline V and J ends were trimmed by 4 bases and 4 bases, with 13 bases remaining between them. CDR3: CASSWRRSGYGYTF. The CDR3, as DNA: TGTGCCAGCAGTTGGAGGCGGTCGGGCTATGGCTACACCTTC.

The genes are TRBV6-1 and TRBJ1-1, with no clear D. The CDR3 is 14 amino acids. Germline loops: CDR1 MNHNS, CDR2 SASEGT. Trimming left V 7 bases short and J 0 bases short, with 12 bases between. As DNA, the CDR3 is TGTGCCAGCACAATTCAGAGCCTGAACACTGAAGCTTTCTTT. It codes for CASTIQSLNTEAFF.

This sequence joins TRBV12-3 or TRBV12-4 and TRBJ1-2; no definite D call. V was clipped by 7 bases and J by 8 bases, with 20 bases between them. There are 14 residues in the CDR3. CDR3 protein: CASTSSPLGIGYTF. The CDR3 bases are TGTGCCAGCACCTCCAGCCCTCTCGGCATCGGCTACACCTTC.

This rearrangement joins TRBV3-1 to TRBJ2-5; 7 bases map to TRBD1. Trimming at V came to 6 bases and at J to 4 bases, leaving 8 bases not matched to a gene. Germline CDR1 and CDR2: LGHDT and YNNKEL (reference sequence). This CDR3 has 14 amino acids. In nucleotides, the CDR3 is TGTGCCAGCAGTCCCGGGACAGCGAGAGAGACCCAGTACTTC. It encodes CASSPGTARETQYF.

This clonotype was recorded many times. The rearrangement joins TRBV19 to TRBJ2-7; 9 bases fit TRBD2. V lost 7 bases and J lost 2; bases outside the gene matches: 6. Germline assignment: CDR1 LNHDA and CDR2 SQIVND (reference sequence). This CDR3 region has 14 residues. The chain's CDR3 is CASTPTSGTYEQYF. The CDR3 DNA follows: TGTGCCAGTACCCCGACTAGCGGAACCTACGAGCAGTACTTC.

This chain uses TRBV19 with TRBJ1-5, with 7 bases matching TRBD1. Germline CDR1 is LNHDA and CDR2 is SQIVND (reference sequence). V shed 5 bases and J 4 bases; nucleotides not matched to a gene: 11. The CDR3 spans 16 residues. The CDR3 loop is CASSSQGTVPNQPQHF. Here the CDR3 DNA reads TGTGCCAGTAGTTCCCAAGGGACAGTACCAAATCAGCCCCAGCATTTT. Combining the CDR3 with reference TRBV19 and TRBJ1-5 gives the whole variable domain DGGITQSPKYLFRKEGQNVTLSCEQNLNHDAMYWYRQDPGQGLRLIYYSQIVNDFQKGDIAEGYSVSREKKESFPLTVTSAQKNPTAFYLCASSSQGTVPNQPQHFGDGTRLSIL.

This clonotype was detected many times. V is TRBV6-5 and J is TRBJ2-7; 10 bases fit TRBD1. V was pared by 6 bases and J by 4 bases, with 9 bases of the junction left unmatched. From germline, CDR1 is MNHEY and CDR2 SVGAGI. CDR3 length: 15 residues. The CDR3 DNA follows: TGTGCCAGCAGGCCTCTGACAGGGGGCGCGTACGAGCAGTACTTC. Translating it yields CASRPLTGGAYEQYF.

This clonotype came up many times. The V gene is TRBV7-2, the J gene TRBJ2-2, with 8 bases matching TRBD2. After removal of 4 bases from V and 4 bases from J, the junction contained 17 bases not matched to a gene. The CDR3 is 19 residues long. Germline V gives CDR1 SGHTA, CDR2 FQGNSA. The CDR3, as DNA: TGTGCCAGCAGCTCCACCGGGACTAGTGGGCGGGGATCCACCGGGGAGCTGTTTTTT. It encodes CASSSTGTSGRGSTGELFF.

At least ten counts were recorded for this clonotype. DNA of the CDR3: TGTGCCTGGGATCGAGGACAGGTATTGAACACTGAAGCTTTCTTT. Encoded protein: CAWDRGQVLNTEAFF. The chain links TRBV30 to TRBJ1-1; 7 bases map to TRBD1. CDR1 and CDR2 (germline): GTSNPN, SVGIG (reference sequence). With V trimmed by 5 bases and J by 0 bases, 9 bases remained unmatched. The CDR3 totals 15 residues.

This clonotype was recorded many times. V gene TRBV11-2 combines with J gene TRBJ2-5; a possible D gene is TRBD1 (5 bases). This CDR3 region has 14 residues. Trimming left V 1 base short and J 5 bases short, with 11 bases between. Germline V lookup: CDR1 SGHAT, CDR2 FQNNGV. This CDR3 is CASSLGSRAETQYF. CDR3 DNA: TGTGCCAGCAGCTTAGGAAGCAGGGCGGAGACCCAGTACTTC.

This clonotype was seen at least ten times. J is TRBJ1-1 and V is TRBV19; TRBD1 matches at 7 bases. Germline assignment: CDR1 LNHDA and CDR2 SQIVND (reference sequence). V trimming: 1 base; J trimming: 5 bases; junction bases outside the gene matches: 7. The CDR3 runs to 15 residues. The CDR3, as DNA: TGTGCCAGTAGTATAGCCGCGACAGGGCTTACTGAAGCTTTCTTT. The encoded protein is CASSIAATGLTEAFF.

This clonotype was counted only a few times. CDR3 amino acids: CSVTTGAPYEQYF. CDR3 nucleotides: TGCAGCGTGACCACAGGGGCTCCCTACGAGCAGTACTTC. The V gene is TRBV29-1, the J gene TRBJ2-7; 7 bases agree with TRBD1. Germline lookup yields CDR1 SQVTM and CDR2 ANQGSEA. The CDR3 runs to 13 residues. Trimming removed 6 bases from V and 2 bases from J; junction bases left unmatched: 7.

This clonotype was counted a few times. For the CDR3, the DNA is TGTGCCAGCACGCGAGTGGCCTACGAGCAGTACTTC. Residues: CASTRVAYEQYF. The V gene is TRBV28, the J gene TRBJ2-7; D gene ambiguous. Deletions cut 7 bases from V and 2 bases from J, with 9 bases between. This CDR3 has 12 residues. Germline V CDR1 and CDR2: MDHEN, SYDVKM.

The genes are TRBV4-2 and TRBJ2-5, with 11 bases identical to TRBD2. Germline lookup yields CDR1 LGHNA and CDR2 YNFKEQ. The CDR3 is 16 residues long. V lost 0 bases, J lost 6 bases, and 6 bases stayed unmatched. The CDR3 bases are TGTGCCAGCAGCCAAGATTCTAGCGGGGGGCGGAAGACCCAGTACTTC. Protein: CASSQDSSGGRKTQYF.

This clonotype was recorded many times. This chain connects TRBV7-2 to TRBJ1-5; D is perhaps TRBD1 (5 bases). This CDR3 comprises 15 residues. Trimming removed 4 bases from V and 0 bases from J, with 10 bases in between. CDR1 is SGHTA, CDR2 FQGNSA, per germline. The CDR3: CASSSGRISNQPQHF. The CDR3 DNA reads TGTGCCAGCAGCTCGGGACGGATTAGCAATCAGCCCCAGCATTTT.

Ten or more counts support this clonotype. The chain recombines TRBV4-1 with TRBJ2-7; 7 bases fit TRBD1. Germline CDR1 MGHRA, CDR2 YSYEKL. This CDR3 spans 15 amino acids. Trimming removed 0 bases from V and 3 bases from J; junction bases left unmatched: 5. The CDR3 spells CASSQDAGGNYEQYF. As DNA, the CDR3 is TGCGCCAGCAGCCAAGACGCAGGGGGAAACTACGAGCAGTACTTC.

This clonotype was recorded at least ten times. The chain combines TRBV2 with TRBJ1-1; D unclear. The germline V gene encodes CDR1 SNHLY and CDR2 FYNNEI. The CDR3 loop spans 13 amino acids. Deletions cut 3 bases from V and 3 bases from J, with 8 bases between. The CDR3, as DNA: TGTGCCAGCAGTGACGGATGGGACACTGAAGCTTTCTTT. Protein sequence: CASSDGWDTEAFF.

This clonotype was seen many times. V and J are TRBV4-1 and TRBJ2-7, with 9 bases fitting TRBD1. CDR1 and CDR2 (germline): MGHRA, YSYEKL. This CDR3 is 16 amino acids long. J was trimmed by 5 bases and V by 3 bases; bases with no gene match: 11. The chain's CDR3 is CASSHVGQGKFDEQYF. The CDR3 nucleotides are TGCGCCAGCAGCCATGTGGGACAGGGCAAATTCGACGAGCAGTACTTC.

Many counts were recorded for this clonotype. The chain couples TRBV6-5 to TRBJ1-2, with TRBD1 matching over 9 bases. CDR1 is MNHEY and CDR2 is SVGAGI in the germline V gene. With V trimmed by 4 bases and J by 4 bases, 1 base remained unmatched. There are 13 residues in the CDR3. The CDR3 coding sequence is TGTGCCAGCAGTTGGGGACAGGGCTATGGCTACACCTTC. Amino acids: CASSWGQGYGYTF.

In its sample, this clonotype was seen many times. The chain has TRBV11-2 and TRBJ2-5; either TRBD1 or TRBD2 may supply D (5 bases each). The CDR3 extends over 15 amino acids. V shed 7 bases and J shed 2 bases, with 17 bases lying between them. Germline V gene sequence: CDR1 SGHAT, CDR2 FQNNGV. The CDR3 sequence is CASIKTGLRQETQYF. CDR3 nucleotides: TGTGCCAGCATCAAAACGGGGCTTAGGCAAGAGACCCAGTACTTC.

The V call is TRBV12-3 or TRBV12-4, the J call TRBJ1-1; a possible D gene is TRBD1 (5 bases). CDR3 length: 14 residues. Trimming cost V 4 bases and J 5 bases, with 14 bases left between them. This CDR3 is CASSYSWGRTEAFF. CDR3 DNA: TGTGCCAGCAGTTACTCGTGGGGGAGGACTGAAGCTTTCTTT.

This clonotype was recorded at least ten times. The rearrangement uses TRBV27 and TRBJ1-1; no clear D. This CDR3 has 14 amino acids. V shed 2 bases and J shed 4 bases, with 11 bases lying between them. The germline V gene encodes CDR1 MNHEY and CDR2 SMNVEV (reference sequence). CDR3 DNA sequence: TGTGCCAGCAGTTTAAGACGGGGAGTCACTGAAGCTTTCTTT. Translation gives CASSLRRGVTEAFF.

This clonotype has only a few counts. This rearrangement joins TRBV14 to TRBJ2-1; D gene ambiguous. V lost 2 bases and J lost 8, with 10 bases in between. Looked up from germline, CDR1 is SGHDN and CDR2 is FVKESK. The CDR3 is made up of 13 amino acids. The CDR3 here is CASSQRVYHEQFF. The DNA for the CDR3 is TGTGCCAGCAGCCAAAGGGTTTATCATGAGCAGTTCTTC. The whole variable domain, filled in from reference TRBV14 and TRBJ2-1, reads EAGVTQFPSHSVIEKGQTVTLRCDPISGHDNLYWYRRVMGKEIKFLLHFVKESKQDESGMPNNRFLAERTGGTYSTLKVQPAELEDSGVYFCASSQRVYHEQFFGPGTRLTVL.

This clonotype was recorded many times. The chain links TRBV12-3 or TRBV12-4 to TRBJ2-5, with no clear D. The CDR3 consists of 12 residues. V was pared by 3 bases and J by 9 bases, with 11 bases between. As DNA, the CDR3 is TGTGCCAGCAGTTTGGATCCGGTACCCCAGTACTTC. Residues: CASSLDPVPQYF.

The sample holds many counts of this clonotype. V gene TRBV20-1 combines with J gene TRBJ2-7; 10 bases are shared with TRBD1. The germline V gene has CDR1 DFQATT and CDR2 SNEGSKA (reference sequence). The J segment lost 4 bases and the V segment lost 5 bases, leaving 11 bases of the junction unmatched. The length of the CDR3 is 15 residues. This CDR3 reads CSAPKWDRGAYEQYF. The CDR3 coding sequence is TGCAGTGCTCCCAAGTGGGACAGGGGAGCATACGAGCAGTACTTC.